This T cell receptor (beta chain) was sequenced in a study of T cells expressing NK-cell markers. Across the study: The study drew TCR beta repertoires from sorted CD3+CD56+NKG2C+, CD3+CD56+NKG2C- and CD3+CD56-NKG2C+ T cells. One of eight sequenced donors was HCMV-seronegative; the other seven were seropositive.

TCRdb processed the 5' RACE reads again and assigns one entry to each CDR3 protein, with no DNA. The sample totals 200,000 to 300,000 distinct CDR3 sequences; its top ten clones hold around 0.37%. Study-wide results and limits: Expanded NKG2C+ T cell clones were not confirmed as HCMV-specific. Where several donors were concerned, these clonotypes also led the CD3+CD56-NKG2C+ fraction.

The germline V gene encodes CDR1 MRHNA and CDR2 SNTAGT. There are 13 residues in the CDR3. A word on this clonotype: The antigen is undetermined.

The receptor comes from a man aged 18 to 29 in good health. Sequencing was carried out using blood T cells: a sorted CD56 or NKG2C T cell subset, CD4+ or CD8+ T cells, or bulk PBMC T cells (not recorded which). This sequence joins TRBV6-4 and TRBJ2-1; TCRdb picks TRBD2, but there is no DNA to check that call. The chain's CDR3 is CASSDSMGRQQFF.